The present TCR beta chain was sequenced within a study of blood T cell repertoires in COVID-19. The V end lost 2 bases, the J end lost 8 bases, and 10 bases lay between the germline ends. Germline CDR1 SGHTA, CDR2 FQGNSA. CDR3 length equals 13 residues. The assay was immunoSEQ multiplex PCR, and TCRdb's table has in-frame clones only and misses some. The sample contains some 200,000 clones, roughly 87% of which appear only once. Cohort 3 recovery required two negative PCRs, clearance, or symptom resolution. The chain links TRBV7-2 to TRBJ2-1; possible D gene TRBD1, 6 bases. The clonotype comes from a woman under 40 who had recovered from COVID-19. The specimen was PBMCs or T cells enriched from blood (not recorded which). CDR3 in amino acids: CASSLSGVHEQFF. The CDR3 DNA reads TGTGCCAGCAGCTTATCAGGGGTGCATGAGCAGTTCTTC.